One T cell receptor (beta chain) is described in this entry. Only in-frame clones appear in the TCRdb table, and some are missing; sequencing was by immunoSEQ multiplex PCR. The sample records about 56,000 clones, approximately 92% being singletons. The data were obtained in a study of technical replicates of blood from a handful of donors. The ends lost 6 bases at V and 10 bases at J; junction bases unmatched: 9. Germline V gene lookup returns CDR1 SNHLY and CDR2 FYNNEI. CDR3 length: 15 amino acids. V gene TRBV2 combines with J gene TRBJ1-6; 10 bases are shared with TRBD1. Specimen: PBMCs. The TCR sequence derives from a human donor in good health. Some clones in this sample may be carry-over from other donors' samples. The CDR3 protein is CASSGDRGMGSPLHF. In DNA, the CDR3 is TGTGCCAGCAGCGGGGACAGGGGAATGGGCTCACCCCTCCACTTT.